The 23 T cell receptor beta chains reported below all come from one sample, sequenced in a study of human T cells and chemical hapten exposure. Described time point: patch test 2, 6 weeks after DPC sensitization. Treatment defined: therapeutic diphenylcyclopropenone sensitization with weekly scalp DPC. A single record per CDR3 protein comes from TCRdb applying MiXCR to the RACE reads. The sample has about 82,000 distinct CDR3 sequences, around 6.7% seen once. The input for sequencing was whole blood, taken in connection with sensitization to the hapten diphenylcyclopropenone (DPC). The origin of the receptors is a woman aged 30 to 39 with alopecia areata. Some clones in this sample may be carry-over from other donors' samples.

This rearrangement joins TRBV28 to TRBJ2-3; possibly TRBD2 for D (5 bases). CDR3 length: 13 residues. Trimming took off 7 bases at V and 1 base at J, with 9 bases between the two ends. Germline loops: CDR1 MDHEN, CDR2 SYDVKM. CDR3 sequence: CASIRGGTDTQYF. CDR3 DNA: TGTGCCAGCATTCGGGGTGGCACAGATACGCAGTATTTT.

This chain uses TRBV4-2 with TRBJ1-6; perhaps TRBD1 as D (5 bases). Trimming stripped 0 bases from V and 4 bases from J, with 13 bases between. Looked up from germline, CDR1 is LGHNA and CDR2 is YNFKEQ. This CDR3 region has 17 residues. Here the CDR3 reads CASSQDAGLTYNSPLHF. The CDR3, as DNA: TGTGCCAGCAGCCAAGACGCAGGGCTCACATATAATTCACCCCTCCACTTT.

This clonotype was seen at least ten times. As DNA, the CDR3 is TGTGCCTGGATGACGAACACTGAAGCTTTCTTT. This encodes CAWMTNTEAFF. The chain has TRBV30 and TRBJ1-1; no clear D. This CDR3 is built from 11 residues. V was clipped by 4 bases and J by 1 base, with 4 bases between them. CDR1 is GTSNPN and CDR2 is SVGIG in the germline V gene (reference sequence).

The chain is built from TRBV6-5 and TRBJ1-6; no reliable D call. CDR3 size: 15 residues. Trimming shortened V by 2 bases and J by 0 bases, and 5 bases separated the two germline ends. CDR1 and CDR2 (germline): MNHEY, SVGAGI. The CDR3 here is CASSYQSSYNSPLHF. The CDR3 nucleotides read TGTGCCAGCAGTTACCAGAGCTCCTATAATTCACCCCTCCACTTT.

This clonotype was seen ten or more times. This chain connects TRBV6-1 to TRBJ1-5; tentatively, D is TRBD1 (5 bases). V dropped 4 bases and J dropped 3 bases, with 10 bases sitting between them. The CDR3 consists of 14 residues. In germline, CDR1 is MNHNS, CDR2 SASEGT. The CDR3 protein is CASSVDRPNQPQHF. The CDR3 nucleotides are TGTGCCAGCAGTGTCGACAGACCCAATCAGCCCCAGCATTTT.

In this sample, this clonotype turned up many times. V and J are TRBV7-3 and TRBJ1-1, with unresolved D. The germline gives CDR1 SGHTA, CDR2 FQGTGA. V lost 5 bases and J lost 7, with 17 bases in between. The CDR3 covers 14 residues. The CDR3: CASSPIMRDVEAFF. The CDR3 nucleotides read TGTGCCAGCAGCCCCATTATGAGAGACGTTGAAGCTTTCTTT.

This clonotype has a count of ten or more. This chain connects TRBV6-5 to TRBJ2-1, with a tentative D call TRBD1 (5 bases). The CDR3 totals 14 residues. Germline CDR1 MNHEY, CDR2 SVGAGI. V lost 7 bases to trimming and J lost 7 bases, with 17 bases between them. The CDR3 loop reads CASTHGAVGNEQFF. The CDR3, as DNA: TGTGCCAGCACCCATGGGGCAGTGGGGAATGAGCAGTTCTTC.

This chain links TRBV20-1 with TRBJ1-1, with D tentatively TRBD1 (5 bases). Germline V gene lookup returns CDR1 DFQATT and CDR2 SNEGSKA (reference sequence). This CDR3 has 17 residues. Trimming left V 3 bases short and J 5 bases short, with 25 bases between. As DNA, the CDR3 is TGCAGTGCTAGGAACTCTGGGGCGGCTTTCGTAGGGACTGAAGCTTTCTTT. As protein: CSARNSGAAFVGTEAFF.

This clonotype was counted a few times. The CDR3 DNA follows: TGCGCCAGCAGCGTGCAGGGAGGTGCCACGGTCACTGAAGCTTTCTTT. It translates to CASSVQGGATVTEAFF. The rearrangement joins TRBV5-1 to TRBJ1-1; D perhaps matches TRBD1 (5 bases). With 4 bases removed from V and 4 bases from J, the gap between germline ends came to 20 bases. CDR1 is SGHRS and CDR2 is YFSETQ in the germline V gene. The CDR3 is 16 amino acids.

This clonotype has at least ten counts. This chain joins TRBV7-8 and TRBJ2-7; D is unclear. Germline lookup yields CDR1 SGHVS and CDR2 FQNEAQ. The V and J ends lost 5 bases and 0 bases respectively, with 14 bases between them. This CDR3 contains 15 residues. Here the CDR3 DNA reads TGTGCCAGCAGCCAAATCTCCACGTTCTCCTACGAGCAGTACTTC. It translates to CASSQISTFSYEQYF.

Many counts were recorded for this clonotype. The rearrangement uses TRBV6-1 and TRBJ2-7, with D maybe TRBD1 (5 bases). The CDR3 totals 12 residues. From germline, CDR1 is MNHNS and CDR2 SASEGT. Deletions cut 10 bases from V and 0 bases from J, with 10 bases between. CDR3 amino acids: CATTDSSYEQYF. DNA for the CDR3: TGTGCCACCACCGACAGCTCCTACGAGCAGTACTTC.

This sequence joins TRBV20-1 and TRBJ2-3; the D gene could be TRBD1 or TRBD2 (7 bases each). Germline V gene sequence: CDR1 DFQATT, CDR2 SNEGSKA (reference sequence). V was shortened by 0 bases and J by 1 base, with 23 bases between the two germline ends. This CDR3 has 19 residues. CDR3 DNA sequence: TGCAGTGCTAGAGATAGAGCCAGGGGGGGAGTCCGGGGCACAGATACGCAGTATTTT. Translation gives CSARDRARGGVRGTDTQYF.

The chain joins TRBV30 to TRBJ1-2, with D perhaps TRBD1 (6 bases). This CDR3 has 13 amino acids. The ends were cut back, 3 bases at V and 4 bases at J, with 12 bases in the middle. The germline gives CDR1 GTSNPN, CDR2 SVGIG (reference sequence). The CDR3 region is CAWRPGQSYGYTF. CDR3 sequence (DNA): TGTGCCTGGAGACCTGGACAGAGCTATGGCTACACCTTC.

Here the CDR3 DNA reads TGCAGTGCTGTCGGGGTGCCCCCTGACACAGATACGCAGTATTTT. Protein product: CSAVGVPPDTDTQYF. The chain joins TRBV20-1 to TRBJ2-3; a weak D match, TRBD2 (5 bases). The germline V gene encodes CDR1 DFQATT and CDR2 SNEGSKA (reference sequence). The CDR3 has 15 amino acids. V lost 5 bases to trimming and J lost 2 bases, with 17 bases between them.

The chain carries TRBV6-2 or TRBV6-3 and TRBJ2-1, with no clear D. The V and J ends lost 5 bases and 8 bases respectively, with 16 bases between them. The CDR3 covers 14 residues. Germline-derived CDR1 and CDR2 are MNHEY and SVGEGT. CDR3: CASSPLIFSDEQFF. The DNA of the CDR3 is TGTGCCAGCAGTCCCCTCATCTTTTCGGATGAGCAGTTCTTC.

This clonotype was observed at least ten times. The chain combines TRBV2 with TRBJ2-6; 11 nucleotides align to TRBD1. V was clipped by 5 bases and J by 0 bases; unmatched bases: 9. Germline loops: CDR1 SNHLY, CDR2 FYNNEI. This CDR3 has 19 amino acids. The CDR3 DNA reads TGTGCCAGCAGTTTTCCCGGGACAGGGGGACTCTCTGGGGCCAACGTCCTGACTTTC. This codes for CASSFPGTGGLSGANVLTF.

This clonotype was seen a single time. The chain employs TRBV18 and TRBJ1-5; tentative D call: TRBD1 (6 bases). V was trimmed by 0 bases and J by 5 bases, leaving 14 bases between them. Germline V gives CDR1 KGHSH, CDR2 LQKENI. The CDR3 consists of 16 residues. For the CDR3, the DNA is TGTGCCAGCTCACCACCGGGGGGCCGGAGTGATCAGCCCCAGCATTTT. Encoded protein: CASSPPGGRSDQPQHF.

This clonotype was detected many times. The chain carries TRBV7-9 and TRBJ2-7; D may be TRBD1 (6 bases). From germline, CDR1 is SEHNR and CDR2 FQNEAQ (reference sequence). The V end was cut by 4 bases, the J end by 4 bases, with 14 bases between. This CDR3 is built from 14 residues. This CDR3 is CASSSNADSYEQYF. CDR3 DNA: TGTGCCAGCAGCTCTAACGCGGACAGTTACGAGCAGTACTTC.

This clonotype was counted ten times or more. This rearrangement joins TRBV7-6 to TRBJ1-5; perhaps TRBD1 as D (5 bases). There are 16 residues in the CDR3. CDR1 is SGHVS and CDR2 is FNYEAQ in the germline V gene. V gave up 4 bases and J gave up 7 bases, with 20 bases separating them. The CDR3 protein is CASSSGARGAGQPQHF. CDR3 in DNA: TGTGCCAGCAGCTCCGGCGCGCGGGGCGCGGGGCAGCCCCAGCATTTT.

This clonotype was counted many times. The chain combines TRBV5-1 with TRBJ2-3; D is uncertain. V was cut by 6 bases and J by 4 bases, with 12 bases left in between. The CDR3 has 13 residues. Germline V gene sequence: CDR1 SGHRS, CDR2 YFSETQ. DNA for the CDR3: TGCGCCAGCACCCCAATAGGTGCAGATACGCAGTATTTT. Translation gives CASTPIGADTQYF.

This clonotype turned up a few times. This chain joins TRBV29-1 and TRBJ1-2; no clear D gene. The CDR3 runs 14 residues. The V gene lost 0 bases and the J gene lost 4 bases, with 12 bases spanning the gap. Germline V gene lookup returns CDR1 SQVTM and CDR2 ANQGSEA. In nucleotides, the CDR3 is TGCAGCGTTGAAGATCTAAAAGCTCTCTATGGCTACACCTTC. Its protein product is CSVEDLKALYGYTF. The whole variable domain, remainder taken from reference TRBV29-1 and TRBJ1-2, is SAVISQKPSRDICQRGTSLTIQCQVDSQVTMMFWYRQQPGQSLTLIATANQGSEATYESGFVIDKFPISRPNLTFSTLTVSNMSPEDSSIYLCSVEDLKALYGYTFGSGTRLTVV.

This clonotype was seen at least ten times. V gene TRBV30 combines with J gene TRBJ1-2; no clear D. Germline V gene sequence: CDR1 GTSNPN, CDR2 SVGIG (reference sequence). This CDR3 contains 14 residues. Trimming pared 2 bases from V and 0 bases from J, leaving 10 bases between. CDR3 in DNA: TGTGCCTGGAGTCGGCCCGTGGCTAACTATGGCTACACCTTC. This codes for CAWSRPVANYGYTF.

This clonotype was detected only a few times. The gene calls are TRBV25-1 and TRBJ1-4, with a possible D match to TRBD1 (5 bases). Between the trimmed V and J ends, which lost 0 bases and 0 bases, there was a span of 8 bases. The CDR3 has 16 residues. Looked up from germline, CDR1 is MGHDK and CDR2 is SYGVNS. In DNA form, the CDR3 reads TGTGCCAGCAGTGAATACGGGGGGGCAACTAATGAAAAACTGTTTTTT. Its translation is CASSEYGGATNEKLFF.